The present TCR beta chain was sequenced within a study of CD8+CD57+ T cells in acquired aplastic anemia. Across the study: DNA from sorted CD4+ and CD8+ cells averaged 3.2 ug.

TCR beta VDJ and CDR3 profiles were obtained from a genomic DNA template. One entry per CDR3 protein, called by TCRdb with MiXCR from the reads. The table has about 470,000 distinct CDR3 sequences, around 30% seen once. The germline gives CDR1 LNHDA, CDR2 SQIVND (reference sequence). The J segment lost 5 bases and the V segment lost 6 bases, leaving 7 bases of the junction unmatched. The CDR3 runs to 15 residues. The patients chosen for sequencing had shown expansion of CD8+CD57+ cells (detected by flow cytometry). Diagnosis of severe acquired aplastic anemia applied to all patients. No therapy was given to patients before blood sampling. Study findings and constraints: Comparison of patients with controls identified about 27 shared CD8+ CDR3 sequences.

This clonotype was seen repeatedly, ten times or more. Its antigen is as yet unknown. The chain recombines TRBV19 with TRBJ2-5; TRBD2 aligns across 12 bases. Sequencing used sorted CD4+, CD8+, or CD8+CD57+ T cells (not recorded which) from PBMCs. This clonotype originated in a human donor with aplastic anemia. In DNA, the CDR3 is TGTGCCAGTAGCGCCCTAGCGGGGGGGCTCGAGACCCAGTACTTC. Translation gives CASSALAGGLETQYF.